The next 7 T cell receptor beta chains were all read from a single sample in a study of blood T cell repertoires in COVID-19. Assay used: immunoSEQ multiplex PCR; TCRdb lists only in-frame clones, some missing. The sample consists of hundreds of thousands of clones, roughly 80% of them appearing once. The specimen sequenced was peripheral blood. Source of these receptors: a woman aged 70-85 years with active or convalescent COVID-19.

This clone was counted at least ten times. The chain couples TRBV2 to TRBJ2-3; 12 bases align to TRBD2. Germline-derived CDR1 and CDR2 are SNHLY and FYNNEI. This CDR3 spans 17 amino acids. J was trimmed by 0 bases and V by 8 bases; bases with no gene match: 9. The CDR3 DNA reads as TGTGCCAGCGACCCCCGACTAGCGGGGGATAGCACAGATACGCAGTATTTT. Translated, it gives CASDPRLAGDSTDTQYF.

The chain links TRBV5-1 to TRBJ2-2; no definite D call. This CDR3 contains 14 residues. Germline lookup yields CDR1 SGHRS and CDR2 YFSETQ. V lost 4 bases and J 1 base, leaving 8 bases between the germline ends. CDR3 sequence reads: CASSPTVNTGELFF. In DNA, the CDR3 is TGCGCCAGCAGCCCAACGGTGAACACCGGGGAGCTGTTTTTT.

V gene TRBV27 combines with J gene TRBJ1-3; unclear D gene. The ends were cut back, 2 bases at V and 4 bases at J, with 12 bases in the middle. The CDR3 consists of 15 residues. The V gene's germline CDR1 is MNHEY and CDR2 SMNVEV (reference sequence). CDR3 loop: CASSLDWAGGNTIYF. The CDR3 bases are TGTGCCAGCAGTTTAGATTGGGCAGGCGGAAACACCATATATTTT.

The chain carries TRBV18 and TRBJ2-1; possible D gene TRBD2, 6 bases. Trimming cost V 3 bases and J 5 bases, with 11 bases left between them. There are 14 residues in the CDR3. CDR1 KGHSH and CDR2 LQKENI come from the germline V gene. This CDR3 reads CASSPGTADNEQFF. The CDR3 nucleotides read TGTGCCAGCTCACCCGGGACTGCCGACAATGAGCAGTTCTTC.

The genes are TRBV2 and TRBJ2-7, with 11 positions matching TRBD2. The V gene end was trimmed by 6 bases and the J gene end by 2 bases; junction bases not matched to a gene: 6. CDR3 length: 15 residues. Germline assignment: CDR1 SNHLY and CDR2 FYNNEI. The CDR3 sequence: CASSQTSGVAYEQYF. CDR3 in DNA: TGTGCCAGCAGCCAGACTAGCGGGGTGGCCTACGAGCAGTACTTC.

The chain combines TRBV10-3 with TRBJ2-7; TRBD2 aligns across 7 bases. This CDR3 has 15 residues. V was pared by 7 bases and J by 2 bases, with 11 bases of the junction left unmatched. Germline loops: CDR1 ENHRY, CDR2 SYGVKD. CDR3 sequence (DNA): TGTGCCATCACTGCGGGAGACCCCCGGGCCTACGAGCAGTACTTC. This gives the protein CAITAGDPRAYEQYF.

The chain couples TRBV29-1 to TRBJ2-7; maybe TRBD2 (5 bases). Trimming stripped 1 base from V and 3 bases from J, with 16 bases between. The CDR3 has 15 residues. The germline gives CDR1 SQVTM, CDR2 ANQGSEA. DNA of the CDR3: TGCAGCGTTGAAGTTCCAAGCGGAGCTTTCTACGAGCAGTACTTC. Translating gives CSVEVPSGAFYEQYF.